What follows are 20 T cell receptor beta chains derived from one specimen sequenced in a study of blood T cell repertoires in COVID-19. Assay: immunoSEQ multiplex PCR; the TCRdb copy retains only in-frame clones and omits some. The data hold over 250,000 clones, with approximately 88% observed a single time. What was sequenced was peripheral blood. These receptors all stem from a woman in her seventies with COVID-19, enrolled during active disease.

This chain connects TRBV5-4 to TRBJ1-1; 11 positions match TRBD1. Germline V lookup: CDR1 SGHNT, CDR2 YYREEE (reference sequence). Losses at the gene ends were 2 bases for V and 2 bases for J; bases not matched to a gene: 2. The CDR3 sequence is 15 residues long. The CDR3, as DNA: TGTGCCAGCAGCTTTAGGACAGGGGGCAACACTGAAGCTTTCTTT. Its protein product is CASSFRTGGNTEAFF.

The rearrangement links TRBV19 to TRBJ1-5, with 10 nucleotides matching TRBD1. Germline V gene sequence: CDR1 LNHDA, CDR2 SQIVND (reference sequence). J was trimmed by 0 bases and V by 5 bases; bases with no gene match: 4. The CDR3 is 16 amino acids. CDR3 amino acids: CASSARDRGSNQPQHF. The CDR3 DNA reads as TGTGCCAGTAGTGCCCGGGACAGGGGTAGCAATCAGCCCCAGCATTTT.

The chain links TRBV3-1 (or the pseudogene TRBV3-2) to TRBJ2-2, with a weak D call TRBD1 (5 bases). CDR1 is LGHDT and CDR2 is YNNKEL in the germline V gene (reference sequence). The CDR3 covers 13 residues. Trimming pared 1 base from V and 9 bases from J, leaving 9 bases between. CDR3 in DNA: TGTGCCAGCAGCCAAGCGATGGACAGGGAGCTGTTTTTT. Translated, it gives CASSQAMDRELFF.

This chain connects TRBV18 to TRBJ1-1; D is undetermined. V lost 3 bases to trimming and J lost 1 base, with 12 bases between them. Germline CDR1 KGHSH, CDR2 LQKENI. This CDR3 contains 15 residues. The CDR3 region has the DNA TGTGCCAGCTCACCCACTTCCGGTACGAACACTGAAGCTTTCTTT. Translated: CASSPTSGTNTEAFF. The full variable domain, with the rest looked up from reference TRBV18 and TRBJ1-1, is NAGVMQNPRHLVRRRGQEARLRCSPMKGHSHVYWYRQLPEEGLKFMVYLQKENIIDESGMPKERFSAEFPKEGPSILRIQQVVRGDSAAYFCASSPTSGTNTEAFFGQGTRLTVV.

This clone was picked up one time. J is TRBJ1-6 and V is TRBV30, with 7 bases identical to TRBD1. Germline CDR1 is GTSNPN and CDR2 is SVGIG (reference sequence). The CDR3 runs 16 residues. V shed 2 bases, J shed 0 bases, and the junction held 4 bases outside the gene matches. CDR3 in DNA: TGTGCCTGGAGTATGACAGGGAGCTCCTATAATTCACCCCTCCACTTT. Translated, it gives CAWSMTGSSYNSPLHF.

The chain is built from TRBV23-1 and TRBJ1-5, with 7 positions matching TRBD1. TRBV23-1 is an ORF; its function is uncertain. The CDR3 runs 16 residues. The V and J ends lost 2 bases and 3 bases, in that order; junction bases with no gene match: 7. The chain's CDR3 is CASSQLGQTVNQPQHF. The DNA of the CDR3 is TGCGCCAGCAGTCAACTGGGACAGACAGTCAATCAGCCCCAGCATTTT.

V usage is TRBV10-1 and J usage is TRBJ2-5; 14 nucleotides line up with TRBD2. Losses at the gene ends were 7 bases for V and 6 bases for J; bases not matched to a gene: 7. Germline V CDR1 and CDR2: WNHNN, SYGVQD (reference sequence). The CDR3 is 15 residues long. CDR3 nucleotides: TGCGCCAGCACCCGACTAGCGGGAGGGCCGCAGACCCAGTACTTC. It is translated as CASTRLAGGPQTQYF.

The rearrangement joins TRBV18 to TRBJ1-3; maybe TRBD1 (5 bases). The V end lost 2 bases, the J end lost 2 bases, and 7 bases lay between the germline ends. Germline values: CDR1 KGHSH, CDR2 LQKENI. The CDR3 has 14 residues. The CDR3 region is CASSPTGAGNTIYF. DNA for the CDR3: TGTGCCAGCTCACCAACGGGGGCTGGAAACACCATATATTTT.

This chain joins TRBV11-2 and TRBJ2-3; 8 bases are a match to TRBD2. Looked up from germline, CDR1 is SGHAT and CDR2 is FQNNGV. The V and J ends lost 1 base and 4 bases, in that order; junction bases with no gene match: 10. There are 17 residues in the CDR3. The CDR3, as DNA: TGTGCCAGCAGCTTAGTGGGAGTAGCGGGGTTTGCAGATACGCAGTATTTT. Protein product: CASSLVGVAGFADTQYF.

This clone has just one count. The chain couples TRBV21-1 to TRBJ2-7; TRBD2 reflects the table's D call only, with no check against the DNA. TRBV21-1 is shown as a pseudogene. The CDR3 is made up of 15 amino acids. The CDR3 loop is CASSKVAGETYEQYF. The CDR3 DNA follows: TGTGCCAGCAGCAAAGTAGCGGGAGAGACCTACGAGCAGTACTTC.

V is TRBV10-1 and J is TRBJ2-7, with 9 bases matching TRBD1. V was clipped by 6 bases and J by 3 bases; unmatched bases: 15. The germline V gene encodes CDR1 WNHNN and CDR2 SYGVQD (reference sequence). This CDR3 spans 17 amino acids. DNA of the CDR3: TGCGCCAGCAGACCGGGACAGGGCAATAACTCCGACTACGAGCAGTACTTC. Amino acids: CASRPGQGNNSDYEQYF.

In this sample, this clone turned up a few times. This chain connects TRBV27 to TRBJ2-7; 8 bases line up with TRBD2. Trimming cost V 3 bases and J 3 bases; bases outside gene matches: 10. The germline V gene encodes CDR1 MNHEY and CDR2 SMNVEV (reference sequence). The length of the CDR3 is 16 residues. The CDR3 DNA reads TGTGCCAGCAGTTTCATCCGGGCGGGAGGATTCTACGAGCAGTACTTC. Translation gives CASSFIRAGGFYEQYF.

CDR3 residues: CASRGQGNNSPLHF. CDR3 nucleotide sequence: TGTGCCAGCAGGGGACAGGGTAATAATTCACCCCTCCACTTT. This chain connects TRBV3-1 (or the pseudogene TRBV3-2) to TRBJ1-6; 9 bases map to TRBD1. V trimming: 6 bases; J trimming: 5 bases; junction bases outside the gene matches: 2. Germline lookup yields CDR1 LGHDT and CDR2 YNNKEL (reference sequence). There are 14 residues in the CDR3.

The chain has TRBV11-2 and TRBJ2-3; a possible D gene is TRBD2 (5 bases). Germline values: CDR1 SGHAT, CDR2 FQNNGV. The CDR3 consists of 14 residues. V lost 5 bases and J 7 bases, leaving 16 bases between the germline ends. CDR3: CASSPPGLSYTQYF. The CDR3 nucleotides read TGTGCCAGCAGCCCACCGGGGTTGTCCTATACGCAGTATTTT.

CDR3 nucleotides: TGTGCCAGCAGCCAAGGAGGGAACGGGGGGAGAAACATTCAGTACTTC. Encoded protein: CASSQGGNGGRNIQYF. The chain combines TRBV3-1 (or the pseudogene TRBV3-2) with TRBJ2-4; 7 bases align to TRBD2. Trimming cost V 1 base and J 6 bases; bases outside gene matches: 9. The CDR3 contains 16 residues. CDR1 LGHDT and CDR2 YNNKEL come from the germline V gene (reference sequence).

The chain combines TRBV28 with TRBJ2-7; 14 bases map to TRBD2. With 7 bases clipped from V and 3 bases from J, the junction kept 5 bases outside the gene matches. Germline V gene lookup returns CDR1 MDHEN and CDR2 SYDVKM. The CDR3 has 15 residues. The CDR3 reads CASTPGLAGVYEQYF. The CDR3 coding sequence is TGTGCCAGCACCCCGGGACTAGCGGGAGTCTACGAGCAGTACTTC.

CDR3 amino acids: CASSLEQRNTIYF. Here the CDR3 DNA reads TGTGCCAGCAGCTTGGAACAGAGAAACACCATATATTTT. The chain has TRBV5-8 and TRBJ1-3; no clear D gene. The germline gives CDR1 SGHTS, CDR2 YDEGEE. V was shortened by 0 bases and J by 5 bases, with 6 bases between the two germline ends. The CDR3 runs 13 residues.

The chain joins TRBV30 to TRBJ2-6; no clear D gene. CDR1 is GTSNPN and CDR2 is SVGIG in the germline V gene (reference sequence). Trimming took off 2 bases at V and 4 bases at J, with 15 bases between the two ends. This CDR3 region has 16 residues. CDR3: CAWSLRWSEGANVLTF. The CDR3 nucleotides are TGTGCCTGGAGTTTGAGGTGGTCAGAAGGGGCCAACGTCCTGACTTTC.

This chain links TRBV11-2 with TRBJ2-5; 8 bases align to TRBD1. The germline gives CDR1 SGHAT, CDR2 FQNNGV. This CDR3 region has 17 residues. V lost 0 bases and J lost 5; bases outside the gene matches: 11. The CDR3 DNA sequence: TGTGCCAGCAGCTTAGACCGGCAGGGGGCTATTGGGGAGACCCAGTACTTC. It yields the protein CASSLDRQGAIGETQYF.

The V gene is TRBV28, the J gene TRBJ2-7; TRBD2 agrees at 7 bases. CDR3 length equals 14 residues. Germline CDR1 MDHEN, CDR2 SYDVKM. With V trimmed by 3 bases and J by 2 bases, 4 bases remained unmatched. CDR3 nucleotide sequence: TGTGCCAGCAGTTTCCCGGGGGGAACCTACGAGCAGTACTTC. Protein sequence: CASSFPGGTYEQYF.